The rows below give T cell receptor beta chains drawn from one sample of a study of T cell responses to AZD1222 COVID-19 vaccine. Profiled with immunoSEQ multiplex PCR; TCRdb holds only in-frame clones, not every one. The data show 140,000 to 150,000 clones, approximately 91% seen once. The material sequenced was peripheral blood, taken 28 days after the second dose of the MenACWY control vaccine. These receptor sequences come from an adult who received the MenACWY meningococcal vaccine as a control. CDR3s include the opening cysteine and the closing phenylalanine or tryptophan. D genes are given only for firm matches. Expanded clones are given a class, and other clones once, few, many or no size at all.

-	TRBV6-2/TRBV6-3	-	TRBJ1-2	TGTGCCAGCAGCAACGCGCAGCGGGGGTCACTGGGTGGCTACACCTTC	CASSNAQRGSLGGYTF
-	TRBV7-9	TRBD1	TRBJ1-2	TGTGCCAGCAGCTTAGGGGGGACAGGGGCTCTTTATGGCTACACCTTC	CASSLGGTGALYGYTF
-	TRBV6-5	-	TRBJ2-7	TGTGCCAGCAGTTACTCCTCAGGGGGGCAAGGCTACGAGCAGTACTTC	CASSYSSGGQGYEQYF
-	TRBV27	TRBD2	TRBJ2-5	TGTGCCAGCAGTCGCGGACTAGCGGGGGGGTTTGTCGAGACCCAGTACTTC	CASSRGLAGGFVETQYF
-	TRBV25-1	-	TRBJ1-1	TGTGCCAGCACCGCGCGGGGGACGAACACTGAAGCTTTCTTT	CASTARGTNTEAFF
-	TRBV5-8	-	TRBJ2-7	TGTGCCAGCAGCTTGGAGTGGCAGGCGAGCGAGCAGTACTTC	CASSLEWQASEQYF
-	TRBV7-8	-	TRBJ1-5	TGTGCCAGCAGCGGACGCCAGACACATAGCAATCAGCCCCAGCATTTT	CASSGRQTHSNQPQHF
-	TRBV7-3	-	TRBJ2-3	TGTGCCAGCAGCTTAGGCGGGACTCATGGGGATACGCAGTATTTT	CASSLGGTHGDTQYF
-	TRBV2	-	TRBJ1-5	TGTGCCAGCACAACAGGGTCCCCAGCTAATCAGCCCCAGCATTTT	CASTTGSPANQPQHF
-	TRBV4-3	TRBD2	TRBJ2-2	TGCGCCAGCAGCCAAGAGTCAAGCGGGGGGTACCAAGGCACCGGGGAGCTGTTTTTT	CASSQESSGGYQGTGELFF
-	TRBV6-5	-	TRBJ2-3	TGTGCCAGCAGTTACTCCCCAGGGGGGACAGATACGCAGTATTTT	CASSYSPGGTDTQYF
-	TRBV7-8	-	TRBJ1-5	TGTGCCAGCAGCTTTGAGGGAAATCAGCCCCAGCATTTT	CASSFEGNQPQHF
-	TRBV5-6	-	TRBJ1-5	TGTGCCAGCAGCTTGGGGAGGGGCAATCAGCCCCAGCATTTT	CASSLGRGNQPQHF
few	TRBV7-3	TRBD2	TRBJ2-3	TGTGCCAGAAGGACTAGCGTTACAGATACGCAGTATTTT	CARRTSVTDTQYF
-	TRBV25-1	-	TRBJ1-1	TGTGCCAGCAGTGCAATCGACAGGACCACTGAAGCTTTCTTT	CASSAIDRTTEAFF
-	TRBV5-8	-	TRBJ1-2	TGTGCCAGCAGCTTGTACACCGCACAGCTGCGGGGTGGCTACACCTTC	CASSLYTAQLRGGYTF
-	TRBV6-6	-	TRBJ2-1	TGTGCCAGCAGGCTAAGCGTTTCGAGCTCCTACAATGAGCAGTTCTTC	CASRLSVSSSYNEQFF
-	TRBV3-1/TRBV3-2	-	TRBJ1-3	TGTGCCAGCAGCCATAGGACAGTTTCGGGAAACACCATATATTTT	CASSHRTVSGNTIYF
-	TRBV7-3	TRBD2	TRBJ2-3	TGTGCCAGCAGTAAGGCGGGGGGCACAGATACGCAGTATTTT	CASSKAGGTDTQYF
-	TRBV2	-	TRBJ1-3	TGTGCCAGCAGTAACAGGGAGGCTGGAAACACCATATATTTT	CASSNREAGNTIYF
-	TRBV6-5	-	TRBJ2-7	TGTGCCAGCAGTTACGGTCTCCGAGGGGGATCCTACGAGCAGTACTTC	CASSYGLRGGSYEQYF
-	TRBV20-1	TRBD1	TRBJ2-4	TGCAGTGCAGGGACAGAAAACATTCAGTACTTC	CSAGTENIQYF
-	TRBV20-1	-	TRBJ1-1	TGCAGTGCTAGAATGGGGCTTGAAGCTTTCTTT	CSARMGLEAFF
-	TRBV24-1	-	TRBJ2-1	TGTGCCACCAGACCCACCTCGAGGGGAAATGAGCAGTTCTTC	CATRPTSRGNEQFF
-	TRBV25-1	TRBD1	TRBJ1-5	TGTGCCAGCAGTGCGGGACAGGTTCCTAATCAGCCCCAGCATTTT	CASSAGQVPNQPQHF
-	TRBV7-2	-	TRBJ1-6	TGTGCCAGCAGCTTAGAATCCCAGGGGTCACCCCTCCACTTT	CASSLESQGSPLHF
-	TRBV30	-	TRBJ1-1	TGTGCCTGGACCGTCGTGGGAGGTAACACTGAAGCTTTCTTT	CAWTVVGGNTEAFF
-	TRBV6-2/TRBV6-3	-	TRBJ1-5	TGTGCCAGCAGTTCCGTACGTACAGGTCAGCCCCAGCATTTT	CASSSVRTGQPQHF
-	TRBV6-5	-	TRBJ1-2	TGTGCCAGCAGTTACGTTGGGGGATTTGGCTACACCTTC	CASSYVGGFGYTF
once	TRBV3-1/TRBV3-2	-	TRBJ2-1	TGTGCCAGCAGCCTAGGTGGGCTAGGGAATGAGCAGTTCTTC	CASSLGGLGNEQFF
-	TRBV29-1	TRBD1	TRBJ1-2	TGCAGCGCCTGGACAGGGGCAGGATATGGCTACACCTTC	CSAWTGAGYGYTF
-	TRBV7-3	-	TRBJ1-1	TGTGCCAGCAGCTTAACTCCAGTGAACACTGAAGCTTTCTTT	CASSLTPVNTEAFF
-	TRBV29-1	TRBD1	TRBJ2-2	TGCAGCGTTGAACCCGGACAGGGGTCCACCGGGGAGCTGTTTTTT	CSVEPGQGSTGELFF
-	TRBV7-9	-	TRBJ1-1	TGTGCCAGCAGCCAAGATATGAACACTGAAGCTTTCTTT	CASSQDMNTEAFF
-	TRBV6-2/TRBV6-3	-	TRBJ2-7	TGTGCCAGCAGCCGAGGGACCCACTACGAGCAGTACTTC	CASSRGTHYEQYF
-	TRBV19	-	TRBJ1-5	TGTGCCAGTAGCCCCGAGGACGGAAGCAATCAGCCCCAGCATTTT	CASSPEDGSNQPQHF
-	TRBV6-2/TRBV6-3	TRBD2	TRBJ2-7	TGTGCCAGCAGTTCCGCAGGACTAGCGTCCTACGAGCAGTACTTC	CASSSAGLASYEQYF
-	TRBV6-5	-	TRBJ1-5	TGTGCCAGCAACTTGGGACAAGGAGGCAATCAGCCCCAGCATTTT	CASNLGQGGNQPQHF
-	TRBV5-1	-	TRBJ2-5	TGCGCCAGTAGCCCCGAGGACGGCGGGAAAGAGACCCAGTACTTC	CASSPEDGGKETQYF
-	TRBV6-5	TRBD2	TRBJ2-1	TGTGCCAGCAGTTACTCCGGACTAGCGGAGAATGAGCAGTTCTTC	CASSYSGLAENEQFF
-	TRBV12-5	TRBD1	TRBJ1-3	TGTGCTAGTGGTCAGGGGGGCGCTGGAAACACCATATATTTT	CASGQGGAGNTIYF
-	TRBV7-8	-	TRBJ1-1	TGTGCCAGCTCTCCAATAAACAAGAACACTGAAGCTTTCTTT	CASSPINKNTEAFF
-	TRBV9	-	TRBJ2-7	TGTGCCAGCAGCGTAGCGGGTGGGGACTACGAGCAGTACTTC	CASSVAGGDYEQYF
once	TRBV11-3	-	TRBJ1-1	TGTGCCAGCAGCCGTGGACTTTCTGAGGCTGAAGCTTTCTTT	CASSRGLSEAEAFF
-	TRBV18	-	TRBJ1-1	TGTGCCAGCTCACCACCCCTAACGGACACTGAAGCTTTCTTT	CASSPPLTDTEAFF
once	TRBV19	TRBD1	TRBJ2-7	TGTGCCAGTAGTATTTCGGTTGGGACAGGGGCTCACGAGCAGTACTTC	CASSISVGTGAHEQYF
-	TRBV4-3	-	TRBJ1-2	TGCGCCAGCAGCCAAAAAGGCTTAGGGGGAAGCTATGGCTACACCTTC	CASSQKGLGGSYGYTF
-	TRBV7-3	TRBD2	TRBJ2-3	TGTGCCAGCAGCCCCAGGACTAGCGGAGCAGATACGCAGTATTTT	CASSPRTSGADTQYF
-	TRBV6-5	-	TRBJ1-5	TGTGCCAGCAGACGCGGCGGAGATAGCAATCAGCCCCAGCATTTT	CASRRGGDSNQPQHF
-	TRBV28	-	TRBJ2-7	TGTGCCAGCCAAACACAGGGCTACGAGCAGTACTTC	CASQTQGYEQYF
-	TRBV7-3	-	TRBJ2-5	TGTGCCAGCAGCAAAGACACCTACGAGACCCAGTACTTC	CASSKDTYETQYF
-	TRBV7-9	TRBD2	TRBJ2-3	TGTGCCAGCAGCTTAGGAGCCCTAGCGGGAGGGTTAGATACGCAGTATTTT	CASSLGALAGGLDTQYF
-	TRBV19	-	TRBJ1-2	TGTGCCAGTAGTATAGGGACGGCTAACTATGGCTACACCTTC	CASSIGTANYGYTF
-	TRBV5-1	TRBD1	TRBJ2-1	TGCGCCAGCAGCGAACAGGGGGCCACCTACAATGAGCAGTTCTTC	CASSEQGATYNEQFF
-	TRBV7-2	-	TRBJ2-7	TGTGCCAGCAGCTTTGAGACGGGCCCCATCTCCTACGAGCAGTACTTC	CASSFETGPISYEQYF